This T cell receptor (beta chain) stems from a study of vaccination and CD4 T cells after COVID-19. In regard to this clonotype: Its antigen is unknown.

Sequenced with the Oncomine TCR Beta short-read assay was DNA taken from cultured CD4+ T cells. TCRdb recomputed calls from the PCR reads with MiXCR, one row per CDR3 protein. The table includes about 15,000 distinct CDR3 sequences, approximately 48% detected once. The treatment is: approximately nine-day PBMC culture with coronavirus spike peptide pools or control peptides (ViraFEST assay). Findings and limits, study-wide: Looking at convalescent patients, a median approximately 83% of reactive clones were present only post-vaccination.

The sequence was collected from a human donor who had recovered from COVID-19. Sequencing was carried out using CD4+ T cells from blood, cultured in vitro.

Here the CDR3 DNA reads TGTGCCAGCTCACCAGCACTAGCGGCTAGCACAGATACGCAGTATTTT. It yields the protein CASSPALAASTDTQYF. The genes are TRBV18 and TRBJ2-3; 8 nucleotides agree with TRBD2. Germline V CDR1 and CDR2: KGHSH, LQKENI. CDR3 length equals 16 residues. J was trimmed by 0 bases and V by 2 bases; bases with no gene match: 4.